This T cell receptor beta chain originates from a study of OX40 agonist ivuxolimab in advanced cancers. Method: immunoSEQ multiplex PCR; TCRdb's copy keeps in-frame clones and lacks some. The sample records under 200,000 clones, under 95% being singletons. V was cut by 2 bases and J by 5 bases, with 7 bases left in between. Germline CDR1 and CDR2: SGHNT and YYREEE (reference sequence). This CDR3 region has 12 residues. The chain links TRBV5-4 to TRBJ1-2; D is undetermined. The receptor was isolated from an adult with an advanced solid tumor such as melanoma, head and neck, liver or kidney cancer. The sample consisted of CD4+ or CD8+ T cells sorted from blood, taken in a trial of the OX40 agonist ivuxolimab. CDR3 in amino acids: CASSFEQYGYTF. CDR3 bases: TGTGCCAGCAGCTTCGAGCAGTATGGCTACACCTTC.